Each of the 18 T cell receptor beta chains below was sequenced from the same sample in a study of brain T cells in children with intractable seizures. TCRdb keeps only in-frame clones here, not all; method: immunoSEQ multiplex PCR. The table shows fewer than 50,000 clones, with 80% to 95% occurring only once. Sequenced material: peripheral blood, taken at surgery. Receptors were obtained from a girl aged 2 to 9 with tuberous sclerosis and intractable seizures.

The chain is built from TRBV5-5 and TRBJ1-4, with unresolved D. Germline V gives CDR1 SGHKS, CDR2 YYEKEE (reference sequence). Trimming shortened V by 5 bases and J by 7 bases, and 6 bases separated the two germline ends. This CDR3 contains 11 residues. CDR3 coding DNA: TGTGCCAGCAGTTTGAGTGAAAAACTGTTTTTT. It yields the protein CASSLSEKLFF.

This rearrangement joins TRBV4-1 to TRBJ1-2, with no clear D. The V gene lost 5 bases and the J gene lost 4 bases, with 20 bases spanning the gap. The CDR3 is made up of 16 amino acids. Germline-derived CDR1 and CDR2 are MGHRA and YSYEKL. The CDR3 DNA follows: TGCGCCAGCAGCTACGAACAGAATACCCTTAGCTATGGCTACACCTTC. As protein: CASSYEQNTLSYGYTF.

CDR3 sequence reads: CASSVADGYTEAFF. In DNA, the CDR3 is TGTGCCAGCAGCGTAGCTGACGGATACACTGAAGCTTTCTTT. V usage is TRBV9 and J usage is TRBJ1-1; D unresolved. Germline CDR1 SGDLS, CDR2 YYNGEE. V gave up 0 bases and J gave up 3 bases, with 9 bases separating them. This CDR3 comprises 14 residues.

The rearrangement links TRBV24-1 to TRBJ2-3; 8 bases map to TRBD1. Germline lookup yields CDR1 KGHDR and CDR2 SFDVKD. The ends lost 4 bases at V and 3 bases at J; junction bases unmatched: 5. The CDR3 is made up of 15 amino acids. CDR3 DNA sequence: TGTGCCACCAGTGACACAGGGGGTCTTACAGATACGCAGTATTTT. Encoded protein: CATSDTGGLTDTQYF.

This chain joins TRBV30 and TRBJ1-4; the D gene is possibly TRBD1 (6 bases). The germline CDR1 and CDR2 sequences are GTSNPN and SVGIG (reference sequence). The CDR3 loop spans 14 amino acids. V lost 2 bases and J 8 bases, leaving 15 bases between the germline ends. The CDR3 DNA reads TGTGCCTGGAGTACAACAGGGATGGGAGAAAAACTGTTTTTT. Its protein product is CAWSTTGMGEKLFF.

The gene calls are TRBV29-1 and TRBJ2-1; D is uncertain. The CDR3 is 13 amino acids. Trimming removed 8 bases at V and 1 base at J, with 12 bases between. CDR1 is SQVTM and CDR2 is ANQGSEA in the germline V gene. The CDR3 protein is CSHGFGSYNEQFF. The CDR3 DNA follows: TGCAGCCATGGATTCGGGTCCTACAATGAGCAGTTCTTC.

The sample holds one count of this clone. Here the CDR3 reads CSGGSTGLADTQYF. As DNA, the CDR3 is TGCAGCGGGGGATCGACAGGGCTGGCAGATACGCAGTATTTT. The genes are TRBV29-1 and TRBJ2-3; 7 positions match TRBD1. Unmatched junction bases numbered 11, after V lost 7 bases and J lost 4 bases. The germline V gene encodes CDR1 SQVTM and CDR2 ANQGSEA. This CDR3 has 14 residues.

The chain employs TRBV7-2 and TRBJ1-5; possibly TRBD1 for D (6 bases). Trimming took 5 bases from V and 2 from J, leaving 16 bases between them. The CDR3 totals 16 residues. In germline, CDR1 is SGHTA, CDR2 FQGNSA. The CDR3 spells CASSPRGGVGNQPQHF. DNA for the CDR3: TGTGCCAGCAGCCCCCGAGGGGGGGTTGGCAATCAGCCCCAGCATTTT.

The chain is built from TRBV29-1 and TRBJ2-7, with D perhaps TRBD1 (5 bases). CDR1 and CDR2 (germline): SQVTM, ANQGSEA. The CDR3 is 12 residues long. The germline V and J ends were trimmed by 5 bases and 1 base, with 9 bases remaining between them. CDR3 amino acids: CSVLDSSYEQYV. In DNA form, the CDR3 reads TGCAGCGTTTTAGACAGTTCCTACGAGCAGTACGTC.

The chain joins TRBV5-6 to TRBJ1-2; 7 bases match TRBD1. The V gene end was trimmed by 4 bases and the J gene end by 0 bases; junction bases not matched to a gene: 3. CDR3 length equals 14 residues. Germline V lookup: CDR1 SGHDT, CDR2 YYEEEE. Written as DNA, the CDR3 is TGTGCCAGCAGCCCTGGGACAGCTAACTATGGCTACACCTTC. This encodes CASSPGTANYGYTF.

V usage is TRBV30 and J usage is TRBJ1-2; the match to TRBD1 covers 7 bases. The CDR3 runs to 15 residues. The ends lost 2 bases at V and 0 bases at J; junction bases unmatched: 6. In germline, CDR1 is GTSNPN, CDR2 SVGIG (reference sequence). For the CDR3, the DNA is TGTGCCTGGAGTTCGAAACAGGGGACTAACTATGGCTACACCTTC. Its protein is CAWSSKQGTNYGYTF.

The chain links TRBV2 to TRBJ1-1; no clear D. Trimming removed 0 bases from V and 7 bases from J, with 3 bases in between. CDR1 and CDR2 from the germline V gene are SNHLY and FYNNEI. The CDR3 has 11 amino acids. The CDR3, as DNA: TGTGCCAGCAGTGAAGCGAGTGAAGCTTTCTTT. Its protein product is CASSEASEAFF. Full variable domain (rest looked up from reference TRBV2 and TRBJ1-1): EPEVTQTPSHQVTQMGQEVILRCVPISNHLYFYWYRQILGQKVEFLVSFYNNEISEKSEIFDDQFSVERPDGSNFTLKIRSTKLEDSAMYFCASSEASEAFFGQGTRLTVV.

The gene calls are TRBV10-2 and TRBJ1-6; 9 nucleotides align to TRBD1. The CDR3 runs 15 residues. CDR1 is WSHSY, CDR2 SAAADI, per germline. V shed 3 bases, J shed 7 bases, and the junction held 4 bases outside the gene matches. The CDR3 sequence is CASSEIQGANSPLHF. CDR3 bases: TGCGCCAGCAGTGAAATACAGGGGGCCAATTCACCCCTCCACTTT.

The chain joins TRBV24-1 to TRBJ1-6, with 9 bases fitting TRBD1. J gave up 9 bases and V 3 bases, and 8 bases lay outside the gene matches. This CDR3 is 16 amino acids long. Germline values: CDR1 KGHDR, CDR2 SFDVKD. CDR3 residues: CATSDEDRGYRSPLHF. The CDR3, as DNA: TGTGCCACCAGTGATGAGGACAGGGGCTACCGTTCACCCCTCCACTTT.

Concerning this clone itself: The sample holds other DNA sequences that translate to the same CDR3. The J gene is TRBJ1-5, the V gene TRBV30, with D unclear. Germline values: CDR1 GTSNPN, CDR2 SVGIG (reference sequence). Trimming took off 0 bases at V and 6 bases at J, with 9 bases between the two ends. The length of the CDR3 is 13 residues. CDR3 DNA: TGTGCCTGGAGTGTCGAGGGCGGTCAGCCCCAGCATTTT. Translating it yields CAWSVEGGQPQHF. Complete variable domain (other parts from reference TRBV30 and TRBJ1-5): SQTIHQWPATLVQPVGSPLSLECTVEGTSNPNLYWYRQAAGRGLQLLFYSVGIGQISSEVPQNLSASRPQDRQFILSSKKLLLSDSGFYLCAWSVEGGQPQHFGDGTRLSIL.

The chain combines TRBV10-2 with TRBJ2-5; TRBD1 matches 8 bases. This CDR3 comprises 13 residues. Looked up from germline, CDR1 is WSHSY and CDR2 is SAAADI. V gave up 3 bases and J gave up 5 bases; unmatched junction bases: 2. The CDR3 bases are TGCGCCAGCAGTGACAGGGGGCAGGAGACCCAGTACTTC. This sequence encodes CASSDRGQETQYF.

The rearrangement links TRBV7-3 to TRBJ2-1; 8 bases map to TRBD2. The CDR3 totals 17 residues. J lost 4 bases, V lost 2 bases, and 10 bases had no gene match. Germline V gene data show CDR1 as SGHTA and CDR2 as FQGTGA. CDR3 nucleotide sequence: TGTGCCAGCAGCTTAGCGAGGCGGGGGGCGGCATACAATGAGCAGTTCTTC. Translating it yields CASSLARRGAAYNEQFF.

The chain carries TRBV19 and TRBJ1-2; no clear D gene. Looked up from germline, CDR1 is LNHDA and CDR2 is SQIVND (reference sequence). The V and J ends lost 4 bases and 1 base respectively, with 16 bases between them. CDR3 size: 16 residues. The DNA for the CDR3 is TGTGCCAGTAGTACTTCTCATAATGATTTTAACTATGGCTACACCTTC. Translation: CASSTSHNDFNYGYTF.